One sample yielded the 14 T cell receptor beta chains listed below, sequenced in a study of type 1 regulatory T cells. Their target antigens are unknown. TCRdb re-analysed the reads in MiXCR, keeping a single row per CDR3 protein. The repertoire includes about 60,000 distinct CDR3 sequences, about 50% of them detected once, and about 2.1% sits in the top ten. Material for sequencing was cultured non-Tr1 T cells, either the whole culture or a sorted T cell fraction (not recorded which). The receptor source for this set is a human donor in good health.

The chain joins TRBV18 to TRBJ1-3; 7 nucleotides align to TRBD1. Germline CDR1 is KGHSH and CDR2 is LQKENI. The junction had 7 bases not matched to a gene; V was cut back by 5 bases and J by 3 bases. This CDR3 comprises 15 residues. CDR3: CASSETGNFGNTIYF. The CDR3 bases are TGTGCCAGCTCAGAGACAGGGAATTTTGGAAACACCATATATTTT.

The V and J genes are TRBV12-3 or TRBV12-4 and TRBJ1-4; weak D call: TRBD1 (5 bases). V was trimmed by 3 bases and J by 5 bases, leaving 10 bases between them. The CDR3 extends over 14 amino acids. CDR3 in amino acids: CASSFDRKNEKLFF. Written as DNA, the CDR3 is TGTGCCAGCAGTTTCGACAGAAAAAATGAAAAACTGTTTTTT.

This chain uses TRBV4-3 with TRBJ2-2, with a weak D call TRBD1 (6 bases). The CDR3 covers 15 residues. The V and J ends lost 3 bases and 6 bases respectively, with 14 bases between them. In germline, CDR1 is LGHNA, CDR2 YSLEER. The CDR3: CASSQGGTGSGELFF. The CDR3 nucleotides are TGCGCCAGCAGCCAGGGCGGTACAGGGTCCGGGGAGCTGTTTTTT.

The chain carries TRBV5-5 and TRBJ1-6; perhaps TRBD1 as D (5 bases). The CDR3 runs to 16 residues. The germline V gene has CDR1 SGHKS and CDR2 YYEKEE (reference sequence). V dropped 2 bases and J dropped 1 base, with 10 bases sitting between them. CDR3 DNA sequence: TGTGCCAGCAGCTTACGGGGGGGGTCCTATAATTCACCCCTCCACTTT. Protein: CASSLRGGSYNSPLHF.

This clonotype came up many times. This chain connects TRBV20-1 to TRBJ2-5; D possibly matches TRBD1 or TRBD2 (5 bases each). Looked up from germline, CDR1 is DFQATT and CDR2 is SNEGSKA (reference sequence). This CDR3 region has 13 residues. With 2 bases removed from V and 5 bases from J, the gap between germline ends came to 12 bases. The CDR3 loop reads CSARRDRSETQYF. The CDR3 DNA reads TGCAGTGCTAGACGGGACCGGTCCGAGACCCAGTACTTC.

V usage is TRBV10-2 and J usage is TRBJ2-5; 9 nucleotides match TRBD2. V lost 5 bases, J lost 9 bases, and 13 bases stayed unmatched. In germline, CDR1 is WSHSY, CDR2 SAAADI. The CDR3 contains 15 residues. CDR3 loop: CASSPGLARPGAQYF. For the CDR3, the DNA is TGCGCCAGCAGTCCCGGACTAGCGAGGCCAGGGGCCCAGTACTTC.

The chain carries TRBV5-1 and TRBJ2-2; D might be TRBD1 (6 bases). The CDR3 extends over 14 amino acids. The V gene's germline CDR1 is SGHRS and CDR2 YFSETQ. Trimming pared 4 bases from V and 6 bases from J, leaving 13 bases between. The CDR3 protein is CASSTETGSGELFF. The DNA for the CDR3 is TGCGCCAGCAGCACGGAGACAGGCTCCGGGGAGCTGTTTTTT.

The chain couples TRBV7-2 to TRBJ2-3; 12 nucleotides agree with TRBD2. Losses at the gene ends were 1 base for V and 6 bases for J; bases not matched to a gene: 8. This CDR3 has 17 residues. The germline CDR1 and CDR2 sequences are SGHTA and FQGNSA. The CDR3: CASSLVGTSGGLDTQYF. The CDR3 DNA is TGTGCCAGCAGCTTAGTGGGCACTAGCGGGGGGCTGGATACGCAGTATTTT.

The rearrangement joins TRBV20-1 to TRBJ2-3, with 7 bases aligning to TRBD1. The CDR3 sequence is 13 residues long. CDR1 is DFQATT, CDR2 SNEGSKA, per germline (reference sequence). Written as DNA, the CDR3 is TGCAGCAAGATGGACAGGTACACAGATACGCAGTATTTT. Its protein product is CSKMDRYTDTQYF.

This clonotype was seen a few times. V gene TRBV19 combines with J gene TRBJ1-2, with 10 bases lining up with TRBD1. The germline CDR1 and CDR2 sequences are LNHDA and SQIVND (reference sequence). Trimming removed 5 bases from V and 4 bases from J; junction bases left unmatched: 4. This CDR3 region has 14 residues. CDR3 sequence reads: CASSARDRGYGYTF. CDR3 DNA: TGTGCCAGTAGTGCCCGGGACAGGGGCTATGGCTACACCTTC.

The V and J genes are TRBV10-3 and TRBJ2-5; TRBD1 aligns across 10 bases. The trim removed 3 bases at V and 5 bases at J, leaving 6 bases unmatched. Germline CDR1 reads ENHRY; CDR2 reads SYGVKD. CDR3 length: 15 residues. CDR3 loop: CAISDRGQGPETQYF. The CDR3 DNA reads TGTGCCATCAGTGATAGGGGACAGGGGCCGGAGACCCAGTACTTC.

This chain links TRBV5-1 with TRBJ2-2; TRBD2 agrees at 10 bases. Per germline, CDR1 SGHRS and CDR2 YFSETQ. The CDR3 consists of 16 residues. With V trimmed by 0 bases and J by 5 bases, 4 bases remained unmatched. The CDR3 is CASSLVGLADTGELFF. The CDR3 nucleotides read TGCGCCAGCAGCTTGGTCGGACTAGCGGATACCGGGGAGCTGTTTTTT.

This clonotype was seen a handful of times. V is TRBV5-1 and J is TRBJ1-2, with D maybe TRBD1 (6 bases). CDR3 length: 17 amino acids. In germline, CDR1 is SGHRS, CDR2 YFSETQ. Trimming removed 1 base at V and 1 base at J, with 17 bases between. This CDR3 is CASSLFRSGQINYGYTF. The CDR3, as DNA: TGCGCCAGCAGCTTGTTTCGATCCGGACAGATTAACTATGGCTACACCTTC.

V and J are TRBV7-2 and TRBJ2-4; 7 bases are a match to TRBD1. The CDR3 is made up of 16 amino acids. With V trimmed by 3 bases and J by 0 bases, 5 bases remained unmatched. The V gene's germline CDR1 is SGHTA and CDR2 FQGNSA. The DNA for the CDR3 is TGTGCCAGCAGCTTGGAACAGGGGTCAGCCAAAAACATTCAGTACTTC. Protein: CASSLEQGSAKNIQYF.